Below, 14 T cell receptor beta chains from the same sample are listed, as sequenced in a study of T cell responses to AZD1222 COVID-19 vaccine. The table came from immunoSEQ multiplex PCR; TCRdb's copy has only in-frame clones and leaves some out. The data contain 79,000 or so clones, more than 70% of them seen just once; the ten biggest clones take up 5.3%. Specimen: peripheral blood, collected 28 days after the second AZD1222 dose. These TCRs come from an adult who received the AZD1222 COVID-19 vaccine.

This chain joins TRBV12-3 or TRBV12-4 and TRBJ1-5, with TRBD1 as a possible D gene (5 bases). The CDR3 loop spans 12 amino acids. V lost 5 bases, J lost 10 bases, and 12 bases lay in between. CDR3: CASSTGGGPQHF. Here the CDR3 DNA reads TGTGCCAGCAGTACGGGGGGGGGACCCCAGCATTTT.

V gene TRBV5-8 combines with J gene TRBJ1-1; 8 nucleotides match TRBD1. CDR3 length equals 15 residues. Germline-derived CDR1 and CDR2 are SGHTS and YDEGEE. V was pared by 4 bases and J by 0 bases, with 5 bases of the junction left unmatched. CDR3 residues: CASSPVTGVNTEAFF. Written as DNA, the CDR3 is TGTGCCAGCAGCCCCGTGACAGGGGTGAACACTGAAGCTTTCTTT.

This clone was seen a handful of times. Additional DNA sequences in this sample encode the identical CDR3. The V call is TRBV9, the J call TRBJ1-2; D gene unclear. Trimming cost V 0 bases and J 5 bases, with 11 bases left between them. Germline V lookup: CDR1 SGDLS, CDR2 YYNGEE. CDR3 length: 14 residues. The CDR3: CASSVGTGGYGYTF. The CDR3 DNA follows: TGTGCCAGCAGCGTAGGTACCGGTGGGTATGGCTACACCTTC.

The chain couples TRBV5-6 to TRBJ1-2; 7 bases are shared with TRBD1. The CDR3 totals 14 residues. Trimming cost V 4 bases and J 4 bases; bases outside gene matches: 7. Germline CDR1 reads SGHDT; CDR2 reads YYEEEE. The CDR3: CASSSDREGYGYTF. The CDR3 nucleotides are TGTGCCAGCAGCAGTGACAGGGAGGGCTATGGCTACACCTTC.

This chain joins TRBV14 and TRBJ2-1, with D tentatively TRBD2 (6 bases). The CDR3 runs 15 residues. V was pared by 0 bases and J by 2 bases, with 8 bases between. Germline CDR1 SGHDN, CDR2 FVKESK. This CDR3 reads CASSQEGGAYNEQFF. Here the CDR3 DNA reads TGTGCCAGCAGCCAAGAAGGAGGGGCCTACAATGAGCAGTTCTTC.

V is TRBV5-4 and J is TRBJ1-6, with 7 nucleotides matching TRBD1. With V trimmed by 4 bases and J by 6 bases, 10 bases remained unmatched. The germline V gene encodes CDR1 SGHNT and CDR2 YYREEE (reference sequence). The CDR3 covers 16 residues. The CDR3 loop reads CASSGGGSGGNSPLHF. CDR3 bases: TGTGCCAGCAGCGGAGGGGGCTCGGGGGGTAATTCACCCCTCCACTTT.

This clone came up once. The chain employs TRBV6-5 and TRBJ2-5; D perhaps matches TRBD2 (5 bases). V lost 8 bases and J 2 bases, leaving 18 bases between the germline ends. Germline lookup yields CDR1 MNHEY and CDR2 SVGAGI. This CDR3 comprises 15 residues. In nucleotides, the CDR3 is TGTGCCAGCGCCTTGGGAGCAACCTTACAAGAGACCCAGTACTTC. Protein product: CASALGATLQETQYF.

The CDR3, as DNA: TGTGCCAGCAGTGGTCATGGCGGGGAGCTGTTTTTT. Translated, it gives CASSGHGGELFF. V gene TRBV2 combines with J gene TRBJ2-2; no clear D. V was trimmed by 4 bases and J by 7 bases, leaving 7 bases between them. The CDR3 has 12 residues. CDR1 and CDR2 (germline): SNHLY, FYNNEI.

This clone appeared a few times. The V call is TRBV5-1, the J call TRBJ1-5, with D uncertain. V lost 2 bases and J lost 0, with 9 bases in between. In germline, CDR1 is SGHRS, CDR2 YFSETQ. The CDR3 consists of 15 residues. The CDR3, as DNA: TGCGCCAGCAGCTTAGGATGGGATAGCAATCAGCCCCAGCATTTT. Its protein product is CASSLGWDSNQPQHF.

The genes are TRBV4-2 and TRBJ1-1, with TRBD1 as a possible D gene (5 bases). The V gene's germline CDR1 is LGHNA and CDR2 YNFKEQ. With 7 bases removed from V and 4 bases from J, the gap between germline ends came to 19 bases. The CDR3 is made up of 15 amino acids. As DNA, the CDR3 is TGTGCCAGCACCATAGGCTTGACAGTTGGCACTGAAGCTTTCTTT. Its protein product is CASTIGLTVGTEAFF.

The chain links TRBV27 to TRBJ2-7; D might be TRBD1 (6 bases). The CDR3 is made up of 14 amino acids. CDR1 is MNHEY and CDR2 is SMNVEV in the germline V gene (reference sequence). V was clipped by 6 bases and J by 5 bases, with 17 bases between them. As DNA, the CDR3 is TGTGCCAGCAGATTCGGATTGGGGGCTGACGAGCAGTACTTC. Its translation: CASRFGLGADEQYF.

V gene TRBV5-1 combines with J gene TRBJ1-5, with D unclear. Trimming removed 0 bases from V and 3 bases from J, with 10 bases in between. The germline gives CDR1 SGHRS, CDR2 YFSETQ. There are 15 residues in the CDR3. The CDR3, as DNA: TGCGCCAGCAGCTTGGGGACGGCGGACAATCAGCCCCAGCATTTT. Translating gives CASSLGTADNQPQHF.

V is TRBV5-1 and J is TRBJ1-1; 7 bases line up with TRBD1. CDR3 length: 15 residues. Germline loops: CDR1 SGHRS, CDR2 YFSETQ. J lost 3 bases, V lost 4 bases, and 9 bases had no gene match. For the CDR3, the DNA is TGCGCCAGCAGCAGATACAGGGGAGAGGACACTGAAGCTTTCTTT. Translating gives CASSRYRGEDTEAFF.

This clone was counted between two and nine times. The rearrangement links TRBV29-1 to TRBJ2-7; D is uncertain. Trimming took off 4 bases at V and 4 bases at J, with 5 bases between the two ends. In germline, CDR1 is SQVTM, CDR2 ANQGSEA. This CDR3 spans 10 amino acids. The CDR3 spells CSVGEYEQYF. The CDR3 coding sequence is TGCAGCGTTGGGGAATACGAGCAGTACTTC.